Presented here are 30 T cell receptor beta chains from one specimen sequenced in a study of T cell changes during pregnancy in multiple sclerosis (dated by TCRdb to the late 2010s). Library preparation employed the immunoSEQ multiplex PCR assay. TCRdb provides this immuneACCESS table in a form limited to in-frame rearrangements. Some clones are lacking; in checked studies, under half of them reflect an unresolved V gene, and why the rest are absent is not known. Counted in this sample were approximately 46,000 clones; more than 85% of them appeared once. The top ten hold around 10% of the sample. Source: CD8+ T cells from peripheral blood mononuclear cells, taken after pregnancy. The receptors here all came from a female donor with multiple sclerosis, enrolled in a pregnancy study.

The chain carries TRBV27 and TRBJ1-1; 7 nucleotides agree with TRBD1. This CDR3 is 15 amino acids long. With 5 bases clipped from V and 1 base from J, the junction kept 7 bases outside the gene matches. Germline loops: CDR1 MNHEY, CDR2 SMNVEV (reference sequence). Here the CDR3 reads CASSLTGVKNTEAFF. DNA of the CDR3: TGTGCCAGCAGTCTCACAGGGGTAAAGAACACTGAAGCTTTCTTT.

The CDR3 reads CASSNGPGGLEQYF. The DNA of the CDR3 is TGTGCCAGCAGCAACGGCCCGGGAGGACTCGAGCAGTACTTC. The chain employs TRBV9 and TRBJ2-7; TRBD2 agrees at 7 bases. Germline CDR1 reads SGDLS; CDR2 reads YYNGEE. The CDR3 contains 14 residues. V lost 4 bases, J lost 6 bases, and 10 bases stayed unmatched. Looking up the rest from reference TRBV9 and TRBJ2-7 gives the full variable domain: DSGVTQTPKHLITATGQRVTLRCSPRSGDLSVYWYQQSLDQGLQFLIQYYNGEERAKGNILERFSAQQFPDLHSELNLSSLELGDSALYFCASSNGPGGLEQYFGPGTRLTVT.

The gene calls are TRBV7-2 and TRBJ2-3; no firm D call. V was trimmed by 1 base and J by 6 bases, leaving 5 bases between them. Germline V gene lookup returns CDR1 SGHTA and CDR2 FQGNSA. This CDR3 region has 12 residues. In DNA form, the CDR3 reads TGTGCCAGCAGCTTAGTCGCGGATACGCAGTATTTT. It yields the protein CASSLVADTQYF.

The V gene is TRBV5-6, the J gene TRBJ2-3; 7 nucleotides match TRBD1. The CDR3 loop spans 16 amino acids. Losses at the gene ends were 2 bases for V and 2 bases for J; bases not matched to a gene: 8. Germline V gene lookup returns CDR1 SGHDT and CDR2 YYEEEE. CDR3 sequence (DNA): TGTGCCAGCAGCTTTGGACAGGCCGCCTTCACAGATACGCAGTATTTT. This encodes CASSFGQAAFTDTQYF.

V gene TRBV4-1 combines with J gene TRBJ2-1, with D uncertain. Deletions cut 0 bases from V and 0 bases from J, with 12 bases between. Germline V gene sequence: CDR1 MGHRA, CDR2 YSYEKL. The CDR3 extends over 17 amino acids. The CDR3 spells CASSQEIAPASYNEQFF. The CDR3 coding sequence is TGCGCCAGCAGCCAAGAAATAGCCCCGGCCTCCTACAATGAGCAGTTCTTC.

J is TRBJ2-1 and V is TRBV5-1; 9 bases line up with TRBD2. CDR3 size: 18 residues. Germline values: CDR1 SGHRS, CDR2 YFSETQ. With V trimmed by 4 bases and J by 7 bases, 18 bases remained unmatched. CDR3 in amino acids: CASSPAGGDGPYNNEQFF. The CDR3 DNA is TGCGCCAGCAGCCCCGCGGGGGGGGATGGGCCATACAATAATGAGCAGTTCTTC.

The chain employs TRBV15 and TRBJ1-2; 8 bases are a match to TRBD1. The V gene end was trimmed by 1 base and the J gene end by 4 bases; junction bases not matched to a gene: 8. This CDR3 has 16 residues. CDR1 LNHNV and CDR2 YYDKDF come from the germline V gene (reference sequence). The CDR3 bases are TGTGCCACCAGCAGAGCTGGGACAGGCCTAACCTATGGCTACACCTTC. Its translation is CATSRAGTGLTYGYTF.

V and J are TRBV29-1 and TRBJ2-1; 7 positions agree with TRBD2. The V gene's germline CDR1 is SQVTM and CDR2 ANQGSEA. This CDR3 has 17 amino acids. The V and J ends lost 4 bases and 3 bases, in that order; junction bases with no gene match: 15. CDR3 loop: CSVAQGVVQRGYNEQFF. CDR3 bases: TGCAGCGTTGCTCAGGGAGTTGTACAGCGGGGCTACAATGAGCAGTTCTTC.

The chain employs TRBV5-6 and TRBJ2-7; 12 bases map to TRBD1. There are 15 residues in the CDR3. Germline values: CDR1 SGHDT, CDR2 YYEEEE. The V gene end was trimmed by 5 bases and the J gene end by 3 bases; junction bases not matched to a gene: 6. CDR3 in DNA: TGTGCCAGCAGTTCCGGGACAGGGGGCTTCTACGAGCAGTACTTC. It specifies CASSSGTGGFYEQYF.

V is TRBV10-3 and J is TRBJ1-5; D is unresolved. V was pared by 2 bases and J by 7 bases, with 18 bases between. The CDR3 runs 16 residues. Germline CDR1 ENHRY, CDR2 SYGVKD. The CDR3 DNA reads TGTGCCATCAGTGAGGAACCGCGTACGGGCGGGCAGCCCCAGCATTTT. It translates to CAISEEPRTGGQPQHF.

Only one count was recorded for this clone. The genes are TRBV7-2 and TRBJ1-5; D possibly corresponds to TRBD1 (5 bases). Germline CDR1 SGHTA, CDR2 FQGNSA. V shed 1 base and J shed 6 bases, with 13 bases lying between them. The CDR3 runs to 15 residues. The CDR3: CASSLVVQGSQPQHF. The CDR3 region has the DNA TGTGCCAGCAGCTTAGTAGTCCAGGGAAGTCAGCCCCAGCATTTT.

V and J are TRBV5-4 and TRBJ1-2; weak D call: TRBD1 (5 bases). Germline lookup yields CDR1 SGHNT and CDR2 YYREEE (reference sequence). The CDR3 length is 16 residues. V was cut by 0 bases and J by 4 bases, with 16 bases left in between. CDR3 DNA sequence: TGTGCCAGCAGCTTGGGTAGAGGAGGGGACGGCTATGGCTACACCTTC. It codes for CASSLGRGGDGYGYTF.

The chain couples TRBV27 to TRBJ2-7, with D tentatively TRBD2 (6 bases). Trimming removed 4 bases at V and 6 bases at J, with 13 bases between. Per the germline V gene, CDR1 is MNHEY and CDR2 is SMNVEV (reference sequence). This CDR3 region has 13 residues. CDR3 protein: CASSWDPGVEQYF. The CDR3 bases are TGTGCCAGCAGTTGGGACCCGGGGGTCGAGCAGTACTTC.

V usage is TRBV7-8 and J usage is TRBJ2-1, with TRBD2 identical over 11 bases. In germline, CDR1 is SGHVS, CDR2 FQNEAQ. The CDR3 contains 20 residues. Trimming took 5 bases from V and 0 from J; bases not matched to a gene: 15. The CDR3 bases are TGTGCCAGCAGCCGGGCGGGGGGGACTAGCGGTTCGGGCTCCTACAATGAGCAGTTCTTC. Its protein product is CASSRAGGTSGSGSYNEQFF.

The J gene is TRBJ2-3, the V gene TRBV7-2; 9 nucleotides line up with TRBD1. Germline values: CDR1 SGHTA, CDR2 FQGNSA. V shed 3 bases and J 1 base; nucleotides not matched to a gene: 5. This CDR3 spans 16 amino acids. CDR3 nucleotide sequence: TGTGCCAGCAGCTTCGGATGGACAGGGGGCACAGATACGCAGTATTTT. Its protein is CASSFGWTGGTDTQYF.

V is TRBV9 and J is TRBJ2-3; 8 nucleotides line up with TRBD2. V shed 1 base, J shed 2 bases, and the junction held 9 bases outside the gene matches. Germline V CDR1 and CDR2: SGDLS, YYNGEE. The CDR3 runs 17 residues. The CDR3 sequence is CASSVSVGGASTDTQYF. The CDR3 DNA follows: TGTGCCAGCAGCGTATCAGTCGGGGGGGCTTCCACAGATACGCAGTATTTT.

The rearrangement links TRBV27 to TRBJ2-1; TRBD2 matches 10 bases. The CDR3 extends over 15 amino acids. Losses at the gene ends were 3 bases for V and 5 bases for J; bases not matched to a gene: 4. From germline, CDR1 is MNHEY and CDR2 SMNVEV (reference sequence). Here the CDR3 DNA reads TGTGCCAGCAGTTTTTTGCTAGCGGGAGACAATGAGCAGTTCTTC. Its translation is CASSFLLAGDNEQFF.

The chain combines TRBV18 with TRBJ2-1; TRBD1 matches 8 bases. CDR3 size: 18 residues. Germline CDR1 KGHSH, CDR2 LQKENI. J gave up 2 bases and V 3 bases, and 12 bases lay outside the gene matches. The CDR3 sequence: CASSPSIGQGVAYNEQFF. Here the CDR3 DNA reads TGTGCCAGCTCACCCTCTATCGGACAGGGTGTGGCCTACAATGAGCAGTTCTTC.

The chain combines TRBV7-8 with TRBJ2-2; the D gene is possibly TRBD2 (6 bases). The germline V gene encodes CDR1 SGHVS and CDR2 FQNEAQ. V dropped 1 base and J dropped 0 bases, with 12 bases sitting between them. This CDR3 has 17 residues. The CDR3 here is CASSLVVGGANTGELFF. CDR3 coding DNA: TGTGCCAGCAGCTTAGTGGTCGGGGGAGCGAACACCGGGGAGCTGTTTTTT.

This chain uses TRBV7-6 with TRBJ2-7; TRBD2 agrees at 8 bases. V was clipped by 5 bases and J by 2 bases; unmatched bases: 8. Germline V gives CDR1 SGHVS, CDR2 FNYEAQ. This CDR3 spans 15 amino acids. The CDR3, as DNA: TGTGCCAGCAGCCCAAACGGGGGGGATGCCTACGAGCAGTACTTC. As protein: CASSPNGGDAYEQYF.

CDR3 in DNA: TGTGCCAGCAGCTTACTAGCGGCCAATGAGCAGTTCTTC. It specifies CASSLLAANEQFF. The V and J genes are TRBV11-2 and TRBJ2-1, with TRBD2 matching over 7 bases. Germline-derived CDR1 and CDR2 are SGHAT and FQNNGV. With 2 bases clipped from V and 6 bases from J, the junction kept 1 base outside the gene matches. The CDR3 loop spans 13 amino acids.

The CDR3 loop is CASSHRGGNQPQHF. The CDR3 bases are TGTGCCAGCAGCCACCGAGGGGGAAATCAGCCCCAGCATTTT. The chain couples TRBV7-6 to TRBJ1-5; D is perhaps TRBD1 (6 bases). The V end was cut by 5 bases, the J end by 4 bases, with 12 bases between. CDR1 and CDR2 from the germline V gene are SGHVS and FNYEAQ. CDR3 length: 14 residues.

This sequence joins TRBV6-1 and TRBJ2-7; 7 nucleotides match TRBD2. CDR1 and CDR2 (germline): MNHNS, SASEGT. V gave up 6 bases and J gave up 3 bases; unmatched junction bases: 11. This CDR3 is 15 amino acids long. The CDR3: CASSLLSGEGYEQYF. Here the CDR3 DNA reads TGTGCCAGCAGCTTACTAAGCGGGGAAGGCTACGAGCAGTACTTC.

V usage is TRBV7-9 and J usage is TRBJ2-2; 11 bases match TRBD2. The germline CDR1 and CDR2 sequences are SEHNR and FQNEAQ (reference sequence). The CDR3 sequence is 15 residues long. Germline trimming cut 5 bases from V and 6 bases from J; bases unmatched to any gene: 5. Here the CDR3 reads CASSPRLAGPGELFF. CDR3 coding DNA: TGTGCCAGCAGCCCACGACTAGCGGGACCCGGGGAGCTGTTTTTT.

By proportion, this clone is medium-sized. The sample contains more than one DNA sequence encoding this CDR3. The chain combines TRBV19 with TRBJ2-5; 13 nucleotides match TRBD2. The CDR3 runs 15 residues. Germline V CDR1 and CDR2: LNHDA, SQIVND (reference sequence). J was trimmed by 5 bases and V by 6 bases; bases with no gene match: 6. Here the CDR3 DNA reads TGTGCCAGTAGCCGGACTAGCGGGAGTCTTGAGACCCAGTACTTC. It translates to CASSRTSGSLETQYF.

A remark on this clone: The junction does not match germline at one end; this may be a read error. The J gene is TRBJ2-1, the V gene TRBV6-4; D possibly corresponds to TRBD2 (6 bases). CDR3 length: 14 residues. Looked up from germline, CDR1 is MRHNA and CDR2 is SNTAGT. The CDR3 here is CTSSDSTGGNEQFF. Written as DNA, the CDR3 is TGTACCAGCAGTGACTCGACTGGGGGGAATGAGCAGTTCTTC.

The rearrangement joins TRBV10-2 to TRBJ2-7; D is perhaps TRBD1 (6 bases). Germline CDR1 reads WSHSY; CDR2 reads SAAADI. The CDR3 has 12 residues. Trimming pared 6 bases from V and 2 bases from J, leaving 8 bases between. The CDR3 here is CASSGQTYEQYF. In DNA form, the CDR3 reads TGCGCCAGCAGCGGACAGACCTACGAGCAGTACTTC.

The CDR3 loop reads CASSLGAGDEQFF. CDR3 DNA: TGCGCCAGCAGCTTGGGAGCGGGAGATGAGCAGTTCTTC. This chain joins TRBV5-1 and TRBJ2-1; 8 positions match TRBD2. CDR1 and CDR2 from the germline V gene are SGHRS and YFSETQ. V trimming: 0 bases; J trimming: 8 bases; junction bases outside the gene matches: 1. This CDR3 has 13 residues.

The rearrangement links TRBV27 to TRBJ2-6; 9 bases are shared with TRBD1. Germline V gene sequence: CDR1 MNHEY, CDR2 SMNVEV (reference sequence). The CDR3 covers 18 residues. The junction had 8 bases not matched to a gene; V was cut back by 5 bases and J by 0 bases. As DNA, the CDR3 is TGTGCCAGCAGTCTAGGGACAGGGATAAGCTCTGGGGCCAACGTCCTGACTTTC. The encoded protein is CASSLGTGISSGANVLTF.

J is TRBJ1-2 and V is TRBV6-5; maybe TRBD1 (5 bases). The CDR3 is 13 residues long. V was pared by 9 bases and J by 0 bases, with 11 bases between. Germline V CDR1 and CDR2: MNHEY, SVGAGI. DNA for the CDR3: TGTGCCAGTGCTACAGGCCCTAACTATGGCTACACCTTC. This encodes CASATGPNYGYTF.